Listed here are 26 T cell receptor beta chains from one sample, sequenced in a study of early T cells in non-severe SARS-CoV-2 infection (dated by TCRdb to about 2021). Library preparation was by 5' RACE. Sequenced using a NextSeq 500. The public reads were quality trimmed at Q25 with fastp and then assembled into clones with MiXCR by TCRdb, keeping productive beta chains. Merged by CDR3 protein, the rows form single entries marked with the most common genes and DNA. The sample profile shows 100,000 or so distinct CDR3 sequences; around 17% of them were found once. The ten largest clones take up around 5% of the sample. The source material was whole blood, sampled at baseline. The receptors stem from an adult who was a healthcare worker with PCR-confirmed SARS-CoV-2 infection or an uninfected control (not recorded which).

V and J are TRBV28 and TRBJ1-6, with D unclear. Germline values: CDR1 MDHEN, CDR2 SYDVKM. V was trimmed by 7 bases and J by 7 bases, leaving 8 bases between them. The CDR3 is 12 residues long. The CDR3 DNA is TGTGCCAGCAAAGCAGCCAATTCACCCCTCCACTTT. As protein: CASKAANSPLHF.

In its sample, this clonotype was seen many times. The genes are TRBV4-1 and TRBJ2-7; D is perhaps TRBD1 (5 bases). The V end was cut by 0 bases, the J end by 2 bases, with 20 bases between. This CDR3 has 18 amino acids. Germline values: CDR1 MGHRA, CDR2 YSYEKL. The CDR3 loop is CASSQDVGARRSTYEQYF. The CDR3 bases are TGCGCCAGCAGCCAAGACGTTGGGGCCCGGCGGAGCACCTACGAGCAGTACTTC.

The V gene is TRBV30, the J gene TRBJ2-1; 7 bases agree with TRBD2. CDR3 length equals 13 residues. Trimming cost V 6 bases and J 4 bases; bases outside gene matches: 6. CDR1 is GTSNPN and CDR2 is SVGIG in the germline V gene (reference sequence). The CDR3 nucleotides read TGTGCCTGCTCTAGCGGAGATTACAATGAGCAGTTCTTC. Translation gives CACSSGDYNEQFF.

The CDR3 loop reads CASSPSGSGSSYEQYF. The CDR3 DNA sequence: TGTGCCAGCAGTCCCTCGGGGTCCGGAAGCTCCTACGAGCAGTACTTC. V usage is TRBV6-5 and J usage is TRBJ2-7; D is perhaps TRBD2 (5 bases). The CDR3 sequence is 16 residues long. V was shortened by 5 bases and J by 0 bases, with 17 bases between the two germline ends. Looked up from germline, CDR1 is MNHEY and CDR2 is SVGAGI.

This chain connects TRBV24-1 to TRBJ2-3, with TRBD2 matching over 15 bases. The V segment lost 4 bases and the J segment 0 bases; nucleotides outside the gene matches: 7. Germline CDR1 KGHDR, CDR2 SFDVKD. This CDR3 has 19 residues. DNA for the CDR3: TGTGCCACCAGTGACCGGACTAGCGGGAGGGCCTTTAGCACAGATACGCAGTATTTT. Its translation: CATSDRTSGRAFSTDTQYF.

The chain employs TRBV7-9 and TRBJ1-1, with no clear D. The CDR3 length is 13 residues. V was trimmed by 4 bases and J by 2 bases, leaving 8 bases between them. The V gene's germline CDR1 is SEHNR and CDR2 FQNEAQ (reference sequence). The CDR3, as DNA: TGTGCCAGCAGCTCGAGACTCAACACTGAAGCTTTCTTT. Its protein is CASSSRLNTEAFF.

This clonotype occurred many times. The gene calls are TRBV29-1 and TRBJ2-7; D perhaps matches TRBD1 (6 bases). The V and J ends lost 2 bases and 5 bases respectively, with 13 bases between them. CDR3 length equals 13 residues. Germline V lookup: CDR1 SQVTM, CDR2 ANQGSEA. CDR3 amino acids: CSVERQVVDEQYF. CDR3 coding DNA: TGCAGCGTTGAAAGACAGGTGGTGGACGAGCAGTACTTC.

The table lists this clonotype with many counts. This chain links TRBV4-3 with TRBJ1-6, with D possibly TRBD1 on 5 matching bases. Trimming took 0 bases from V and 9 from J, leaving 12 bases between them. Looked up from germline, CDR1 is LGHNA and CDR2 is YSLEER. The CDR3 totals 15 residues. CDR3 nucleotide sequence: TGCGCCAGCAGCCAAGAAGAGTTTACAGGTTCACCCCTCCACTTT. This gives the protein CASSQEEFTGSPLHF.

The V and J genes are TRBV20-1 and TRBJ2-1, with 8 bases lining up with TRBD2. Germline V CDR1 and CDR2: DFQATT, SNEGSKA (reference sequence). The V segment lost 5 bases and the J segment 1 base; nucleotides outside the gene matches: 10. This CDR3 has 16 residues. CDR3 amino acids: CSAQSPGGGSYNEQFF. The CDR3 DNA follows: TGCAGTGCTCAAAGCCCGGGAGGGGGGTCCTACAATGAGCAGTTCTTC.

The genes are TRBV6-5 and TRBJ2-7, with TRBD2 identical over 9 bases. This CDR3 comprises 14 residues. J lost 7 bases, V lost 0 bases, and 4 bases had no gene match. The germline CDR1 and CDR2 sequences are MNHEY and SVGAGI. The CDR3 protein is CASSYSSGGLEQYF. The CDR3 DNA follows: TGTGCCAGCAGTTACTCTAGCGGGGGTCTTGAGCAGTACTTC.

The chain couples TRBV16 to TRBJ1-5; D is unresolved. V lost 7 bases and J lost 5, with 12 bases in between. The CDR3 loop spans 13 amino acids. Looked up from germline, CDR1 is KGHSY and CDR2 is FQNENV. CDR3 nucleotide sequence: TGTGCCAGCATGCGGGGTGGCCATCAGCCCCAGCATTTT. Its translation: CASMRGGHQPQHF.

The V call is TRBV5-4, the J call TRBJ2-1; D gene unclear. This CDR3 has 13 amino acids. V was cut by 9 bases and J by 5 bases, with 15 bases left in between. Germline V gives CDR1 SGHNT, CDR2 YYREEE (reference sequence). The CDR3 DNA is TGTGCCACCTCGACGGGTCTGGACAATGAGCAGTTCTTC. Protein sequence: CATSTGLDNEQFF.

The chain carries TRBV7-2 and TRBJ1-2; possibly TRBD1 for D (6 bases). This CDR3 contains 13 residues. V lost 7 bases and J 5 bases, leaving 14 bases between the germline ends. Per the germline V gene, CDR1 is SGHTA and CDR2 is FQGNSA. Written as DNA, the CDR3 is TGTGCCAGCAATCCTCAGGGGTCATATGGCTACACCTTC. Protein sequence: CASNPQGSYGYTF.

This clonotype was counted between two and nine times. The chain links TRBV11-2 to TRBJ2-3; 11 bases match TRBD2. The CDR3 is 16 amino acids. The germline gives CDR1 SGHAT, CDR2 FQNNGV. Unmatched junction bases numbered 10, after V lost 1 base and J lost 10 bases. CDR3 DNA sequence: TGTGCCAGCAGCTTAGGACGGCTAGCGGGGGGTAGCGCGCAGTATTTT. It codes for CASSLGRLAGGSAQYF.

This clonotype was seen ten or more times. The CDR3 here is CASHPWGHGAKNIQYF. CDR3 bases: TGTGCCAGCCACCCTTGGGGGCACGGGGCCAAAAACATTCAGTACTTC. The V and J genes are TRBV28 and TRBJ2-4; D perhaps matches TRBD1 (6 bases). V was shortened by 8 bases and J by 1 base, with 18 bases between the two germline ends. The germline gives CDR1 MDHEN, CDR2 SYDVKM. The CDR3 totals 16 residues.

This clonotype showed up just a few times. The chain employs TRBV13 and TRBJ2-3, with a possible D match to TRBD2 (6 bases). The germline gives CDR1 PRHDT, CDR2 FYEKMQ (reference sequence). This CDR3 is built from 13 residues. V shed 4 bases and J shed 6 bases, with 11 bases lying between them. The CDR3: CASSWGLDDTQYF. The CDR3 bases are TGTGCCAGCAGCTGGGGACTTGATGATACGCAGTATTTT.

This clonotype was picked up a small number of times. DNA for the CDR3: TGTGCCAGCAGCCTCCTAGCGGGCTTATGGAGCTCCTACGAGCAGTACTTC. This gives the protein CASSLLAGLWSSYEQYF. This chain joins TRBV6-6 and TRBJ2-7; TRBD2 aligns across 8 bases. Germline values: CDR1 MNHNY, CDR2 SVGAGI (reference sequence). This CDR3 comprises 17 residues. V was pared by 6 bases and J by 0 bases, with 13 bases of the junction left unmatched.

This clonotype turned up a few times. V gene TRBV12-3 or TRBV12-4 combines with J gene TRBJ1-5, with D hard to call. The CDR3 extends over 12 amino acids. V lost 2 bases and J 9 bases, leaving 8 bases between the germline ends. Written as DNA, the CDR3 is TGTGCCAGCAGTTTAATGACTGGGCCCCAGCATTTT. Encoded protein: CASSLMTGPQHF.

A single count supports this clonotype. This chain uses TRBV6-2 or TRBV6-3 with TRBJ2-7, with D possibly called TRBD1 or TRBD2 (5 bases each). The CDR3 covers 13 residues. Germline V lookup: CDR1 MNHEY, CDR2 SVGEGT. Trimming removed 7 bases from V and 3 bases from J, with 13 bases in between. CDR3 sequence reads: CASNLAGLYEQYF. DNA for the CDR3: TGTGCCAGCAACCTAGCAGGGCTCTACGAGCAGTACTTC.

The table lists this clonotype with many counts. The chain is built from TRBV20-1 and TRBJ2-1; tentatively, D is TRBD2 (6 bases). Germline V gene data show CDR1 as DFQATT and CDR2 as SNEGSKA (reference sequence). V was trimmed by 3 bases and J by 5 bases, leaving 11 bases between them. This CDR3 contains 13 residues. The CDR3 DNA reads TGCAGTGCTAGCCCCGGACTAAACAATGAGCAGTTCTTC. Protein: CSASPGLNNEQFF.

This clonotype occurred many times. The chain recombines TRBV7-9 with TRBJ2-3; 8 positions match TRBD1. The CDR3 contains 14 residues. The trim removed 3 bases at V and 3 bases at J, leaving 2 bases unmatched. CDR1 SEHNR and CDR2 FQNEAQ come from the germline V gene (reference sequence). This CDR3 reads CASSLDRETDTQYF. The DNA of the CDR3 is TGTGCCAGCAGCTTGGACAGGGAGACAGATACGCAGTATTTT.

V gene TRBV6-2 or TRBV6-3 combines with J gene TRBJ1-2; D not resolved. The germline V gene encodes CDR1 MNHEY and CDR2 SVGEGT. The CDR3 is made up of 12 amino acids. V gave up 5 bases and J gave up 7 bases, with 11 bases separating them. This chain's CDR3 is CASSAGSLGYTF. CDR3 DNA: TGTGCCAGCAGTGCTGGGTCCCTTGGCTACACCTTC.

This clonotype was recorded many times. The chain recombines TRBV12-3 or TRBV12-4 with TRBJ2-1; unclear D gene. The V and J ends lost 5 bases and 1 base respectively, with 15 bases between them. The CDR3 contains 16 residues. CDR3 loop: CASSPTPLMSYNEQFF. The CDR3 bases are TGTGCCAGCAGTCCCACGCCCCTGATGTCCTACAATGAGCAGTTCTTC.

In this sample, this clonotype turned up many times. This chain links TRBV6-4 with TRBJ2-3; 8 nucleotides match TRBD2. This CDR3 spans 14 amino acids. J was trimmed by 3 bases and V by 3 bases; bases with no gene match: 2. The germline gives CDR1 MRHNA, CDR2 SNTAGT. This chain's CDR3 is CASSEAGETDTQYF. CDR3 DNA sequence: TGTGCCAGCAGTGAAGCGGGAGAAACAGATACGCAGTATTTT.

The J gene is TRBJ2-7, the V gene TRBV7-9, with a tentative D call TRBD1 (6 bases). Trimming shortened V by 5 bases and J by 2 bases, and 16 bases separated the two germline ends. Germline CDR1 SEHNR, CDR2 FQNEAQ (reference sequence). This CDR3 region has 15 residues. CDR3 residues: CASSPRRDTPYEQYF. The CDR3 DNA sequence: TGTGCCAGCAGCCCACGTCGGGACACACCCTACGAGCAGTACTTC.

This clonotype has a handful of counts. As DNA, the CDR3 is TGTGCCAGCAGCCTTTCGGCGCTTCCCTACGAGCAGTACTTC. Residues: CASSLSALPYEQYF. The rearrangement joins TRBV27 to TRBJ2-7, with D uncertain. The CDR3 consists of 14 residues. Between the trimmed V and J ends, which lost 6 bases and 2 bases, there was a span of 14 bases. The germline V gene has CDR1 MNHEY and CDR2 SMNVEV (reference sequence).